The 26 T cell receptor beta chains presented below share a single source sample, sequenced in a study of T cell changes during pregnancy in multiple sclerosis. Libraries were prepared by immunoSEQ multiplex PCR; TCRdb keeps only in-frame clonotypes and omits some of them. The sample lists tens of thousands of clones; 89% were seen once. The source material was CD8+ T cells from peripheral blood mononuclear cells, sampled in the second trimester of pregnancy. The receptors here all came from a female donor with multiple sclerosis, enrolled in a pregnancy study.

The CDR3 loop reads CASAFSGNQPQHF. CDR3 nucleotides: TGTGCCAGCGCCTTTAGCGGCAATCAGCCCCAGCATTTT. This chain links TRBV2 with TRBJ1-5, with D hard to call. There are 13 residues in the CDR3. Trimming removed 8 bases at V and 2 bases at J, with 10 bases between. Germline V gene sequence: CDR1 SNHLY, CDR2 FYNNEI.

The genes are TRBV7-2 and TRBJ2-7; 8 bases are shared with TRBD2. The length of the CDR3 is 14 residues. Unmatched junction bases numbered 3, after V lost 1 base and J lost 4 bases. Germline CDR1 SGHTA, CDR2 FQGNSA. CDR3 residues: CASSLVSGSYEQYF. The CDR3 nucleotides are TGTGCCAGCAGCTTAGTCAGCGGGAGTTACGAGCAGTACTTC. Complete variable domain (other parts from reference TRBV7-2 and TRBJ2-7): GAGVSQSPSNKVTEKGKDVELRCDPISGHTALYWYRQSLGQGLEFLIYFQGNSAPDKSGLPSDRFSAERTGGSVSTLTIQRTQQEDSAVYLCASSLVSGSYEQYFGPGTRLTVT.

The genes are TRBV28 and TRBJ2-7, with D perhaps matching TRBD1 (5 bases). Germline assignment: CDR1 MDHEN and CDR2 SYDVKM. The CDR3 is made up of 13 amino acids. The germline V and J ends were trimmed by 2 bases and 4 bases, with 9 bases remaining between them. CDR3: CASSLPTEYEQYF. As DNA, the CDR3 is TGTGCCAGCAGTTTACCGACAGAGTACGAGCAGTACTTC.

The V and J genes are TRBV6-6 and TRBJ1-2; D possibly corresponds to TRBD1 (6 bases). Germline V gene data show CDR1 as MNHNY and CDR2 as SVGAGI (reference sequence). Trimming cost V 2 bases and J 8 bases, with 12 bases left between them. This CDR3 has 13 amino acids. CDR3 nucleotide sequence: TGTGCCAGCAGTTACGCCAACAGGGAGGGCTACACCTTC. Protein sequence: CASSYANREGYTF.

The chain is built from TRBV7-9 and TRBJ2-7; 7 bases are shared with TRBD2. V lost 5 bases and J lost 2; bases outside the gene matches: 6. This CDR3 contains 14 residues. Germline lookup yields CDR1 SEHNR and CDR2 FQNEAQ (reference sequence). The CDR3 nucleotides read TGTGCCAGCAGCACCGGGAGGCTTGCCTACGAGCAGTACTTC. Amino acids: CASSTGRLAYEQYF.

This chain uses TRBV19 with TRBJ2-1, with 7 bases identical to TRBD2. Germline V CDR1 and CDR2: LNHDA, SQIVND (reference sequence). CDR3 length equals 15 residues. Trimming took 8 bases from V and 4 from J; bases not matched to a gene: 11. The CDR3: CASQAGTTAYNEQFF. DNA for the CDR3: TGTGCCAGTCAAGCCGGGACTACCGCATACAATGAGCAGTTCTTC.

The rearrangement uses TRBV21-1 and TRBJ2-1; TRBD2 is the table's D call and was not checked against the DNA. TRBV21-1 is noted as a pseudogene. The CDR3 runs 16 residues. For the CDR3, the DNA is TGTGCCAGCAGCCCCGAGAAGGCGGGACCTCACAATGAGCAGTTCTTC. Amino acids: CASSPEKAGPHNEQFF.

The CDR3 region is CASSLHVADEQYF. In DNA form, the CDR3 reads TGTGCCAGCAGCTTACACGTAGCGGACGAGCAGTACTTC. This chain connects TRBV7-9 to TRBJ2-7, with D possibly TRBD2 on 6 matching bases. Trimming cost V 2 bases and J 5 bases, with 10 bases left between them. CDR3 length: 13 amino acids. Germline loops: CDR1 SEHNR, CDR2 FQNEAQ (reference sequence).

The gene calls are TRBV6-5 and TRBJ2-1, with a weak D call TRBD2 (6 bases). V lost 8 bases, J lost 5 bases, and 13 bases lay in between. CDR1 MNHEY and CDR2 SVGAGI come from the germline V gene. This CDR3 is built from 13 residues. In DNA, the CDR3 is TGTGCCAGCGGGGACTTCCCTAACAATGAGCAGTTCTTC. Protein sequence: CASGDFPNNEQFF.

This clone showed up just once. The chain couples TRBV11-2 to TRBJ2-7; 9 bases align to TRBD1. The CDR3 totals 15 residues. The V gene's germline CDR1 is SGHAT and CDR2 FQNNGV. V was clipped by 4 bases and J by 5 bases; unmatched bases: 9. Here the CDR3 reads CASSSFPTGGDEQYF. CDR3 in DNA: TGTGCCAGCAGCTCTTTCCCGACAGGGGGGGACGAGCAGTACTTC.

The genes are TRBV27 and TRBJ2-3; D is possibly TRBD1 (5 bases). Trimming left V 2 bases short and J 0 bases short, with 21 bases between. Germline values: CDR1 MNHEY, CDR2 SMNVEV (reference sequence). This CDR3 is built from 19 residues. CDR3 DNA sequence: TGTGCCAGCAGTTTACAAGAGGTCACCAGGGTTCCTAGCACAGATACGCAGTATTTT. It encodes CASSLQEVTRVPSTDTQYF.

The CDR3 region has the DNA TGTGCCAGCAGCCTATGGACAGCGAACACTGAAGCTTTCTTT. It yields the protein CASSLWTANTEAFF. The chain has TRBV13 and TRBJ1-1, with D possibly matching TRBD1 (6 bases). There are 14 residues in the CDR3. Germline V lookup: CDR1 PRHDT, CDR2 FYEKMQ (reference sequence). The V and J ends lost 5 bases and 1 base respectively, with 11 bases between them.

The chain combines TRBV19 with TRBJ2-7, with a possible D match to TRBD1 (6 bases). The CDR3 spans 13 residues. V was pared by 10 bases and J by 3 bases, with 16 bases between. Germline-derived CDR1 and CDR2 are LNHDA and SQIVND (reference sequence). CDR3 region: CATSHQGSYEQYF. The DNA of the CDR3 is TGTGCCACCTCACATCAGGGGAGCTACGAGCAGTACTTC.

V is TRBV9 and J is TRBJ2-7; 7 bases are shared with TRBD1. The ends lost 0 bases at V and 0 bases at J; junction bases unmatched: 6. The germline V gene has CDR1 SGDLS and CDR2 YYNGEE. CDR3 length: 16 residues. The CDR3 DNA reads TGTGCCAGCAGCGTAGGCGACAGGGAGAACTCCTACGAGCAGTACTTC. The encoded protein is CASSVGDRENSYEQYF.

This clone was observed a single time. The CDR3 nucleotides read TGTGCCAGCTCACCACCGGGACAGGGATTTACTGAAGCTTTCTTT. This gives the protein CASSPPGQGFTEAFF. The chain links TRBV18 to TRBJ1-1; the match to TRBD1 covers 9 bases. The germline V gene encodes CDR1 KGHSH and CDR2 LQKENI. V trimming: 0 bases; J trimming: 5 bases; junction bases outside the gene matches: 4. The CDR3 spans 15 residues.

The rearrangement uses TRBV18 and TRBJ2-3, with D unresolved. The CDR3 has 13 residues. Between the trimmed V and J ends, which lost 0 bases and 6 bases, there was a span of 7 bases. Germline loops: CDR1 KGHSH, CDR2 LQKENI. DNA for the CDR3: TGTGCCAGCTCACCACCGAGCGCGGATACGCAGTATTTT. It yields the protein CASSPPSADTQYF.

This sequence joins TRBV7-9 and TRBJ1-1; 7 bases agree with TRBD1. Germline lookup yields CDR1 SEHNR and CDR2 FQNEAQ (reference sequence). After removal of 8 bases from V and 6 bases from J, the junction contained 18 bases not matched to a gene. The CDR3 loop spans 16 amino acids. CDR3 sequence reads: CASRWVQDRQWAEAFF. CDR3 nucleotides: TGTGCCAGCCGCTGGGTCCAGGACAGGCAATGGGCTGAAGCTTTCTTT.

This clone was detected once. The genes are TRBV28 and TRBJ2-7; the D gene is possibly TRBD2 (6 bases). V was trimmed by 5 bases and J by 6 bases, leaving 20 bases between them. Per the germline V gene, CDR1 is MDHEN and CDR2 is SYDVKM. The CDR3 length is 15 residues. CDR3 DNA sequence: TGTGCCAGCAGTCGTCTAGCGAATAATCCTAGCGAGCAGTACTTC. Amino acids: CASSRLANNPSEQYF.

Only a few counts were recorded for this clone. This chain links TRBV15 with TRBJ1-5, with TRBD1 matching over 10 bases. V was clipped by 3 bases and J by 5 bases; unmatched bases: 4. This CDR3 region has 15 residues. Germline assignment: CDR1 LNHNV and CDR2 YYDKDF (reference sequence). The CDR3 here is CATSSDRGQDQPQHF. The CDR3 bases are TGTGCCACCAGCAGTGACAGGGGGCAGGATCAGCCCCAGCATTTT. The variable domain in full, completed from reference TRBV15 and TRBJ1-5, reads DAMVIQNPRYQVTQFGKPVTLSCSQTLNHNVMYWYQQKSSQAPKLLFHYYDKDFNNEADTPDNFQSRRPNTSFCFLDIRSPGLGDTAMYLCATSSDRGQDQPQHFGDGTRLSIL.

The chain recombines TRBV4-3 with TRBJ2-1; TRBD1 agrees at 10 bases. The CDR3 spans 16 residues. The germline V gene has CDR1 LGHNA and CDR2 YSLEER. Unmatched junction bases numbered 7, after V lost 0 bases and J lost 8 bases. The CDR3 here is CASSQDVGTGVDEQFF. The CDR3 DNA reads TGCGCCAGCAGCCAAGATGTCGGGACAGGGGTAGATGAGCAGTTCTTC.

The CDR3 protein is CASSPEAVDNEQFF. In DNA, the CDR3 is TGTGCCAGCAGTCCCGAGGCTGTTGACAATGAGCAGTTCTTC. The rearrangement uses TRBV27 and TRBJ2-1; D unresolved. The germline gives CDR1 MNHEY, CDR2 SMNVEV (reference sequence). There are 14 residues in the CDR3. V lost 5 bases, J lost 5 bases, and 13 bases lay in between.

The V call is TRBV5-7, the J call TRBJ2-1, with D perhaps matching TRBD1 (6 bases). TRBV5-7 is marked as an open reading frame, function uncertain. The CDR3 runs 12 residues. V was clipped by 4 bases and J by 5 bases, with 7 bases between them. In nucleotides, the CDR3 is TGTGCCAGCAGCCGGACAGACAATGAGCAGTTCTTC. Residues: CASSRTDNEQFF.

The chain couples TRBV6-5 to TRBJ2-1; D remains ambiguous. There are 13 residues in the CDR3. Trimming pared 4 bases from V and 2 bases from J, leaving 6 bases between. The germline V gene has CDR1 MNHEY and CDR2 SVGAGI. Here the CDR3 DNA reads TGTGCCAGCAGTTCTGGCACCTACAATGAGCAGTTCTTC. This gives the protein CASSSGTYNEQFF.

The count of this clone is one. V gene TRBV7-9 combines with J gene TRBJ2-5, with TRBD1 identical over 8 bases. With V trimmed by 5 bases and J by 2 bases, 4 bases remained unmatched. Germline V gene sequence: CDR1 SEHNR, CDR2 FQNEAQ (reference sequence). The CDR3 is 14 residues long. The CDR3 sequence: CASSSRQGQETQYF. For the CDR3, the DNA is TGTGCCAGCAGCAGCCGACAGGGGCAAGAGACCCAGTACTTC.

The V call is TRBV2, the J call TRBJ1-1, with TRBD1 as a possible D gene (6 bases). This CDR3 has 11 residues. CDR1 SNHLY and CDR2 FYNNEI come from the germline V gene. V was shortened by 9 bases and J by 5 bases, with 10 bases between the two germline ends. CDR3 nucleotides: TGTGCCAGTGAACAGGGAACTGAAGCTTTCTTT. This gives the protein CASEQGTEAFF.

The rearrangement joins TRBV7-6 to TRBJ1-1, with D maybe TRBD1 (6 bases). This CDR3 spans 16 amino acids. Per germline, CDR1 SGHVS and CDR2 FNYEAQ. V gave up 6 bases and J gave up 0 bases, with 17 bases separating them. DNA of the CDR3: TGTGCCAGCAGTCTGTGGGGGGGCTCCATGAACACTGAAGCTTTCTTT. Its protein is CASSLWGGSMNTEAFF.